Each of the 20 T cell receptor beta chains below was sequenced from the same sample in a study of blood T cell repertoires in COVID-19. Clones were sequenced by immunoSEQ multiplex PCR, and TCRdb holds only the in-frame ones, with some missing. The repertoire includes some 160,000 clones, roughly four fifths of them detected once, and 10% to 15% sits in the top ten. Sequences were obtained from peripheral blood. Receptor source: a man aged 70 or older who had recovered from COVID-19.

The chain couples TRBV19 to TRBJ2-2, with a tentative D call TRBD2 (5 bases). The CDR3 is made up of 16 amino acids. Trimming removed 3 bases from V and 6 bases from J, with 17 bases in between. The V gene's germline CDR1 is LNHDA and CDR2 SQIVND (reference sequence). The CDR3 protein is CASSMERGSRPGELFF. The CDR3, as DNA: TGTGCCAGTAGTATGGAACGAGGGTCAAGGCCCGGGGAGCTGTTTTTT.

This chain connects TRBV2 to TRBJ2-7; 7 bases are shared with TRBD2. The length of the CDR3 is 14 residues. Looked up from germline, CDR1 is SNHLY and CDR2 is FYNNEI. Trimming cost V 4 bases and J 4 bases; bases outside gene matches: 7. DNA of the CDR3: TGTGCCAGCAGTGTTCAGCGGGATGGATACGAGCAGTACTTC. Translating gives CASSVQRDGYEQYF.

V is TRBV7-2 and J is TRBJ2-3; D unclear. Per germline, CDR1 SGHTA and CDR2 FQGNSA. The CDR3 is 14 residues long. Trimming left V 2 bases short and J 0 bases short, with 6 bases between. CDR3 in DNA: TGTGCCAGCAGCTTAATACTTAGCACAGATACGCAGTATTTT. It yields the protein CASSLILSTDTQYF. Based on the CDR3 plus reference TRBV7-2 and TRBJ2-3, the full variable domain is GAGVSQSPSNKVTEKGKDVELRCDPISGHTALYWYRQSLGQGLEFLIYFQGNSAPDKSGLPSDRFSAERTGGSVSTLTIQRTQQEDSAVYLCASSLILSTDTQYFGPGTRLTVL.

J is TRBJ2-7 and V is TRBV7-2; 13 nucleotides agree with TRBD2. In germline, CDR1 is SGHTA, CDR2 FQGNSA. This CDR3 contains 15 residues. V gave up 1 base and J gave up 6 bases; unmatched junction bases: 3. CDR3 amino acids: CASSLEGLAGVEQYF. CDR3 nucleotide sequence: TGTGCCAGCAGCTTAGAAGGACTAGCGGGAGTCGAGCAGTACTTC.

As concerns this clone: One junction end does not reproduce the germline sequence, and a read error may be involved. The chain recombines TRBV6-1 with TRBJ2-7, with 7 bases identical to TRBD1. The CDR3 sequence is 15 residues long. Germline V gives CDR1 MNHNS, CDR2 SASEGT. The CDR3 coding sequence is TGTGCCAGCAGGGAAGCCCGGGACAGCGTCCACGAGCAGTACTTC. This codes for CASREARDSVHEQYF.

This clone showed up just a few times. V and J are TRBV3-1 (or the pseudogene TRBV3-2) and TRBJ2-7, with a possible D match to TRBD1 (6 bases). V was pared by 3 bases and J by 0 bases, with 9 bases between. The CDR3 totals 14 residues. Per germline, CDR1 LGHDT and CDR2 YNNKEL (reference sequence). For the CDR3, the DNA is TGTGCCAGCAGCCACAGGGGACCCTCCTACGAGCAGTACTTC. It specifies CASSHRGPSYEQYF.

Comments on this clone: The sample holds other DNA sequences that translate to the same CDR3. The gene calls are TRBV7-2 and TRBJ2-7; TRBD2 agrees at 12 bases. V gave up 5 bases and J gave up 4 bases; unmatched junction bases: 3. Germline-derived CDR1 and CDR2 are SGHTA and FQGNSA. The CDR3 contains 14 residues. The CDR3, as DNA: TGTGCCAGCAGCCCCCTAGCGGGAGGGTACGAGCAGTACTTC. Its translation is CASSPLAGGYEQYF.

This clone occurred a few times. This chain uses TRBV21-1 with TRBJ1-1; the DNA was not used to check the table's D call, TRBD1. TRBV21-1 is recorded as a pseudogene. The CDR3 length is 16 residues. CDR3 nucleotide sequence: TGTGCCAGCAGCAAAGCACTCGAGGGGGAAAACACTGAAGCTTTCTTT. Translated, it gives CASSKALEGENTEAFF.

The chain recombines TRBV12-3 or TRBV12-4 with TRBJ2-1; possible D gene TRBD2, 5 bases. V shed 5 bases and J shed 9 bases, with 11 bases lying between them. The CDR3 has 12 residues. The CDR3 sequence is CASSRNAGEQFF. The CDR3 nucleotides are TGTGCCAGCAGTCGAAACGCGGGTGAGCAGTTCTTC.

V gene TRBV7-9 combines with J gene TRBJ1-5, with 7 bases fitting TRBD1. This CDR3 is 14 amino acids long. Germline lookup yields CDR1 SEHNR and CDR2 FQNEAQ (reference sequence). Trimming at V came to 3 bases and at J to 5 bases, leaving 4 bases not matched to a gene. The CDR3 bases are TGTGCCAGCAGCTTCGACAGGGTCGATCAGCCCCAGCATTTT. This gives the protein CASSFDRVDQPQHF.

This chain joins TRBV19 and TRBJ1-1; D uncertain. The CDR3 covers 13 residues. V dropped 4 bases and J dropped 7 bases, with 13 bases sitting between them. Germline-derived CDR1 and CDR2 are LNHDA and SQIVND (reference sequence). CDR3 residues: CASSKERRFEAFF. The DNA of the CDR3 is TGTGCCAGTAGTAAAGAGAGGCGTTTTGAAGCTTTCTTT.

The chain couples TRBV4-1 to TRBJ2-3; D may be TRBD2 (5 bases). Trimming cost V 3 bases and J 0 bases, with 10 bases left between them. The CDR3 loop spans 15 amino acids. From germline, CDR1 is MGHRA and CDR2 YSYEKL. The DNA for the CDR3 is TGCGCCAGCAGCCAGACTATAACTAGCACAGATACGCAGTATTTT. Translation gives CASSQTITSTDTQYF.

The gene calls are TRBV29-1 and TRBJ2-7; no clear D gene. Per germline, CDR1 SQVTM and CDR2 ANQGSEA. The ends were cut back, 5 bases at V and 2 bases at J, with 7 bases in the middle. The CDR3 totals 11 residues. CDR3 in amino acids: CSVTTTYEQYF. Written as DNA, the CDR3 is TGCAGCGTTACAACTACCTACGAGCAGTACTTC.

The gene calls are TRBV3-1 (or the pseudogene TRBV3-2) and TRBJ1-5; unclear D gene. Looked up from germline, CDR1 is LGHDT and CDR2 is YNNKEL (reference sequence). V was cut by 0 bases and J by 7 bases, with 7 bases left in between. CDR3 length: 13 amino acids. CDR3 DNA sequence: TGTGCCAGCAGCCAAGATAGAGAGCAGCCCCAGCATTTT. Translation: CASSQDREQPQHF.

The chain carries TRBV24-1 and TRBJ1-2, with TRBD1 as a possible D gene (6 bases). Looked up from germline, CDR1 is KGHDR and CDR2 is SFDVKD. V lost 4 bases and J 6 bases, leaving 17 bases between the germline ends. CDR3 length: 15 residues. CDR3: CATSEGAATIDGYTF. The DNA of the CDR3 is TGTGCCACCAGTGAGGGGGCAGCGACCATTGATGGCTACACCTTC.

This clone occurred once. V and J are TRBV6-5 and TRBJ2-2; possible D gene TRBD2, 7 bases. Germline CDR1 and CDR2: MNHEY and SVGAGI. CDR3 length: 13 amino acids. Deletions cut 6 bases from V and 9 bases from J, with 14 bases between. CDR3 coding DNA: TGTGCCAGCAGAGGGGGGGTTTCCTGGGAGCTGTTTTTT. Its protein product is CASRGGVSWELFF.

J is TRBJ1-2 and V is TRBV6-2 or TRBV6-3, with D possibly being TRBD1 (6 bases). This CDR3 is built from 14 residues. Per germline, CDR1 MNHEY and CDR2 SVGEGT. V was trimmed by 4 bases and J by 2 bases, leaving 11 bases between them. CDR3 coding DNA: TGTGCCAGCAGTTCAACCGGACAGAACTATGGCTACACCTTC. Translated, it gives CASSSTGQNYGYTF.

DNA of the CDR3: TGTGCCAGCAGCTTAGATCAGGGGGTGGAGACCCAGTACTTC. Translating gives CASSLDQGVETQYF. This chain connects TRBV11-2 to TRBJ2-5, with 7 positions matching TRBD1. This CDR3 has 14 amino acids. Trimming at V came to 0 bases and at J to 5 bases, leaving 3 bases not matched to a gene. Germline V gene lookup returns CDR1 SGHAT and CDR2 FQNNGV.

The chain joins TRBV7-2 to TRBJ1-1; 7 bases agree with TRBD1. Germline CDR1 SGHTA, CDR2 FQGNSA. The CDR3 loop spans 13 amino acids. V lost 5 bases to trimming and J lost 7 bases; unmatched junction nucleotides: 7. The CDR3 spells CASSPTGLIEAFF. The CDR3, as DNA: TGTGCCAGCAGCCCGACAGGGCTCATTGAAGCTTTCTTT.

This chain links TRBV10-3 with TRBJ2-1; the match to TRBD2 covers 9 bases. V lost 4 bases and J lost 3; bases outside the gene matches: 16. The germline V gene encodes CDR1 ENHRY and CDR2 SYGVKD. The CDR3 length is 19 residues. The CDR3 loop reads CAISGTPKRSSGIYNEQFF. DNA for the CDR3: TGTGCCATCAGTGGAACCCCGAAAAGGTCTAGCGGGATCTACAATGAGCAGTTCTTC.